Presented here are 16 T cell receptor beta chains from one specimen sequenced in a study of blood T cell repertoires in COVID-19. Clones were read by immunoSEQ multiplex PCR, and TCRdb kept only the in-frame ones, dropping some. The sample contains roughly 100,000 clones, 75% to 85% of which appear only once. The sequencing sample was made of peripheral blood. The receptor source for this set is a woman aged 80 or over with acute or convalescent COVID-19.

This clone has a handful of counts. V is TRBV9 and J is TRBJ2-1; D is perhaps TRBD2 (6 bases). The CDR3 runs to 15 residues. V gave up 1 base and J gave up 0 bases, with 8 bases separating them. Per the germline V gene, CDR1 is SGDLS and CDR2 is YYNGEE. The CDR3 protein is CASSVYGSSYNEQFF. The CDR3 DNA reads TGTGCCAGCAGCGTATACGGGAGCTCCTACAATGAGCAGTTCTTC. Full variable domain (missing parts from reference TRBV9 and TRBJ2-1): DSGVTQTPKHLITATGQRVTLRCSPRSGDLSVYWYQQSLDQGLQFLIQYYNGEERAKGNILERFSAQQFPDLHSELNLSSLELGDSALYFCASSVYGSSYNEQFFGPGTRLTVL.

The chain links TRBV4-3 to TRBJ2-1; maybe TRBD1 (6 bases). The length of the CDR3 is 16 residues. Between the trimmed V and J ends, which lost 1 base and 7 bases, there was a span of 17 bases. Per the germline V gene, CDR1 is LGHNA and CDR2 is YSLEER. The CDR3 protein is CASSQGGNTGRNEQFF. The CDR3 bases are TGCGCCAGCAGCCAAGGGGGAAATACAGGGAGAAATGAGCAGTTCTTC.

The chain is built from TRBV19 and TRBJ2-6; 11 bases agree with TRBD1. This CDR3 has 17 amino acids. Germline assignment: CDR1 LNHDA and CDR2 SQIVND (reference sequence). The junction had 8 bases not matched to a gene; V was cut back by 9 bases and J by 1 base. As DNA, the CDR3 is TGTGCCAGCCTTCCGGGACAGGGGGTATCTGGGGCCAACGTCCTGACTTTC. As protein: CASLPGQGVSGANVLTF.

The J gene is TRBJ2-2, the V gene TRBV2; 13 bases line up with TRBD2. J was trimmed by 8 bases and V by 4 bases; bases with no gene match: 22. Looked up from germline, CDR1 is SNHLY and CDR2 is FYNNEI. The CDR3 totals 21 residues. The chain's CDR3 is CASSVSGRKTSGRAFKGELFF. The CDR3 region has the DNA TGTGCCAGCAGTGTTTCGGGACGGAAAACTAGCGGGAGGGCCTTTAAGGGGGAGCTGTTTTTT. Looking up the rest from reference TRBV2 and TRBJ2-2 gives the full variable domain: EPEVTQTPSHQVTQMGQEVILRCVPISNHLYFYWYRQILGQKVEFLVSFYNNEISEKSEIFDDQFSVERPDGSNFTLKIRSTKLEDSAMYFCASSVSGRKTSGRAFKGELFFGEGSRLTVL.

V gene TRBV11-2 combines with J gene TRBJ2-3; 7 bases fit TRBD2. Germline V CDR1 and CDR2: SGHAT, FQNNGV. V was clipped by 6 bases and J by 11 bases; unmatched bases: 11. The CDR3 is made up of 13 amino acids. As DNA, the CDR3 is TGTGCCAGCAGGAAAATAAGCGGGAACATGCAGTATTTT. Residues: CASRKISGNMQYF.

The chain uses TRBV18 and TRBJ1-5; D is perhaps TRBD1 (5 bases). There are 13 residues in the CDR3. V gave up 5 bases and J gave up 6 bases, with 11 bases separating them. Per germline, CDR1 KGHSH and CDR2 LQKENI. CDR3 sequence (DNA): TGTGCCAGCTCATCCTTAGGGGTTCAGCCCCAGCATTTT. The encoded protein is CASSSLGVQPQHF.

This chain connects TRBV7-9 to TRBJ2-7; TRBD1 matches at 9 bases. This CDR3 is built from 14 residues. The V gene end was trimmed by 5 bases and the J gene end by 5 bases; junction bases not matched to a gene: 7. CDR1 is SEHNR and CDR2 is FQNEAQ in the germline V gene (reference sequence). This CDR3 is CASSPRDRDHEQYF. As DNA, the CDR3 is TGTGCCAGCAGCCCCCGGGACAGGGATCACGAGCAGTACTTC. The full variable domain, completed using reference TRBV7-9 and TRBJ2-7, is DTGVSQNPRHKITKRGQNVTFRCDPISEHNRLYWYRQTLGQGPEFLTYFQNEAQLEKSRLLSDRFSAERPKGSFSTLEIQRTEQGDSAMYLCASSPRDRDHEQYFGPGTRLTVT.

This rearrangement joins TRBV5-1 to TRBJ2-7; D is ambiguous. CDR1 and CDR2 from the germline V gene are SGHRS and YFSETQ. V was shortened by 0 bases and J by 6 bases, with 7 bases between the two germline ends. CDR3 size: 12 residues. CDR3 bases: TGCGCCAGCAGCTTGGATAATTCCGAGCAGTACTTC. Translation gives CASSLDNSEQYF.

The gene calls are TRBV30 and TRBJ1-2; D is perhaps TRBD1 (5 bases). Germline lookup yields CDR1 GTSNPN and CDR2 SVGIG (reference sequence). V lost 8 bases to trimming and J lost 5 bases, with 9 bases between them. CDR3 length: 10 residues. The CDR3 is CAGGLYGYTF. In nucleotides, the CDR3 is TGTGCCGGGGGATTATATGGCTACACCTTC.

The genes are TRBV7-9 and TRBJ1-4, with 8 bases matching TRBD1. The CDR3 has 17 residues. The J segment lost 5 bases and the V segment lost 5 bases, leaving 13 bases of the junction unmatched. CDR1 and CDR2 from the germline V gene are SEHNR and FQNEAQ (reference sequence). The CDR3 DNA reads TGTGCCAGCAGCGGAGGGACAGGCGTAACCGTAAATGAAAAACTGTTTTTT. Protein: CASSGGTGVTVNEKLFF.

In this sample, this clone turned up a few times. This chain connects TRBV5-1 to TRBJ2-1, with D possibly being TRBD2 (5 bases). Deletions cut 4 bases from V and 5 bases from J, with 22 bases between. CDR1 is SGHRS and CDR2 is YFSETQ in the germline V gene. CDR3 size: 17 residues. The DNA of the CDR3 is TGCGCCAGCAGCCCGTCTTTACGAACGGGGTTGAACAATGAGCAGTTCTTC. Encoded protein: CASSPSLRTGLNNEQFF.

This chain links TRBV5-1 with TRBJ2-5; 10 bases line up with TRBD1. CDR3 length: 16 residues. The germline CDR1 and CDR2 sequences are SGHRS and YFSETQ. V trimming: 0 bases; J trimming: 5 bases; junction bases outside the gene matches: 7. The CDR3: CASSLGLTGGIETQYF. CDR3 DNA: TGCGCCAGCAGCTTGGGCCTGACAGGGGGCATTGAGACCCAGTACTTC.

The chain carries TRBV9 and TRBJ1-2, with a weak D call TRBD1 (5 bases). Per germline, CDR1 SGDLS and CDR2 YYNGEE. The CDR3 spans 15 residues. V was pared by 3 bases and J by 0 bases, with 12 bases between. CDR3 loop: CASSEGAGPNYGYTF. Here the CDR3 DNA reads TGTGCCAGCAGCGAAGGGGCCGGGCCTAACTATGGCTACACCTTC.

This clone was seen a few times. V gene TRBV7-2 combines with J gene TRBJ2-2; perhaps TRBD1 as D (6 bases). Germline lookup yields CDR1 SGHTA and CDR2 FQGNSA. The V end was cut by 5 bases, the J end by 0 bases, with 16 bases between. The CDR3 runs to 17 residues. CDR3 in DNA: TGTGCCAGCAGCCGCTATACACGGACAGCGAACACCGGGGAGCTGTTTTTT. Translating gives CASSRYTRTANTGELFF.

V and J are TRBV5-1 and TRBJ1-4; D call uncertain. The CDR3 is 15 residues long. Trimming shortened V by 0 bases and J by 0 bases, and 6 bases separated the two germline ends. Germline CDR1 reads SGHRS; CDR2 reads YFSETQ. CDR3 bases: TGCGCCAGCAGCTTGGGGCTTGCAACTAATGAAAAACTGTTTTTT. As protein: CASSLGLATNEKLFF.

The V gene is TRBV5-1, the J gene TRBJ2-1, with 7 bases that match TRBD1. Unmatched junction bases numbered 11, after V lost 5 bases and J lost 9 bases. The CDR3 consists of 14 residues. Germline CDR1 reads SGHRS; CDR2 reads YFSETQ. DNA for the CDR3: TGCGCCAGCAGTTCTCAGGGGGTCTACGGTGAGCAGTTCTTC. The encoded protein is CASSSQGVYGEQFF. The full variable domain, rest sourced from reference TRBV5-1 and TRBJ2-1, is KAGVTQTPRYLIKTRGQQVTLSCSPISGHRSVSWYQQTPGQGLQFLFEYFSETQRNKGNFPGRFSGRQFSNSRSEMNVSTLELGDSALYLCASSSQGVYGEQFFGPGTRLTVL.